One TCR beta chain is described in this entry. These data originate in a study of cytomegalovirus exposure and HLA in healthy donors. In the study overall: Approximately 180 million T cells yielded 100 million or so unique TCR beta sequences, as an earlier analysis found.

60 Vbeta and 13 Jbeta primers were used in PCR. In the study's own analysis: Roughly 80 million unique TCR beta chains, roughly 11 million shared, were counted in a later analysis. Repertoires were generated with immunoSEQ multiplex PCR, while TCRdb's copy carries only in-frame clones and drops some. D and trimming come from the DNA, and the V and J calls and clone size come from that table. The sample yields tens of thousands of clones, roughly 80% seen once. Germline V CDR1 and CDR2: LGHNA, YSLEER. This CDR3 is 13 amino acids long. V lost 5 bases to trimming and J lost 8 bases, with 12 bases between them.

The sequence derives from a woman in her 40s in good health and CMV-seropositive. The J gene is TRBJ1-4, the V gene TRBV4-3, with a weak D call TRBD1 (6 bases). The sequenced material came from PBMCs. For the CDR3, the DNA is TGCGCCAGCAGCAGACAGGTTAGGGAAAAACTGTTTTTT. It encodes CASSRQVREKLFF.